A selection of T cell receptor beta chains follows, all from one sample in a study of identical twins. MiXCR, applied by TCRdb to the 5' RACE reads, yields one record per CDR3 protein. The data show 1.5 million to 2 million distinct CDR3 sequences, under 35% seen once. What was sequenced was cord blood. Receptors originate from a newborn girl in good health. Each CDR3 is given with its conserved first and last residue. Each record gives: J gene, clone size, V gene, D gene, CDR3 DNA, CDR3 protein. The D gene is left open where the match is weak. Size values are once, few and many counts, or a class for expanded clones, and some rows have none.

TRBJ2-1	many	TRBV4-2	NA	TGTGCCAGCAGCCAAGGACAGGCCTACAATGAGCAGTTCTTC	CASSQGQAYNEQFF
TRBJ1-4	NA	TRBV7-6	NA	TGTGCCAGCAGCTTCCGCGGCGAGCAACTGTTTTTT	CASSFRGEQLFF
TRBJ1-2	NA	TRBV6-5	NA	TGTGCCTCTGCGGGGGCCAACTATGGCTACACCTTC	CASAGANYGYTF
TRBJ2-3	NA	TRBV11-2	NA	TGTGCCAGCAGCTTGGGCTCCTCCAGGGGTACGCAGTATTTT	CASSLGSSRGTQYF
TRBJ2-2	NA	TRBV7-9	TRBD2	TGTGCCAGCAGCTCGCCAGCGGGAGGGAACACCGGGGAGCTGTTTTTT	CASSSPAGGNTGELFF
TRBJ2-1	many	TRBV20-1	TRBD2	TGCAGTGCGCTGACTAGCGGGACCTACAATGAGCAGTTCTTC	CSALTSGTYNEQFF
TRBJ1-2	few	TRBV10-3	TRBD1	TGTGCCATCAGGCGGACAGGGGAAAACTATGGCTACACCTTC	CAIRRTGENYGYTF
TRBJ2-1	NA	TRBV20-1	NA	TGCAGTGCACTGCGGACTAATTTCCTTGAGCAGTTCTTC	CSALRTNFLEQFF
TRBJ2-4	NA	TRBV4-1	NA	TGCGCCAGCAGCCAAGTTGGTGGACTAAAAATAGCCAAAAACATTCAGTACTTC	CASSQVGGLKIAKNIQYF
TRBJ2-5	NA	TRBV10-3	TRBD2	TGTGCCATCAGGGGGACTAGCGGCGTAGAGACCCAGTACTTC	CAIRGTSGVETQYF
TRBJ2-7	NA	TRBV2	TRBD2	TGTGCCAGCATGCGACCGGGACTAGCGGGAGACGAGCAGTACTTC	CASMRPGLAGDEQYF
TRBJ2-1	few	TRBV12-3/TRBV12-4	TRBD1	TGTGCCAGCAGTTTTCGGCAGGGGGCGGCCAATGAGCAGTTCTTC	CASSFRQGAANEQFF
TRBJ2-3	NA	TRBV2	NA	TGTGCCAGCAGCGCCGACTGGGATCGGACAGATACGCAGTATTTT	CASSADWDRTDTQYF
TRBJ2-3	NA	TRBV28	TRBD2	TGTGCCAGCAGTTTGCTCGGGGGGGCACCAGATACGCAGTATTTT	CASSLLGGAPDTQYF
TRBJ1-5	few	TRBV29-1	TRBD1	TGCAGCGTTGCTGTACAGGGGAATCAGCCCCAGCATTTT	CSVAVQGNQPQHF
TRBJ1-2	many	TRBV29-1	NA	TGCAGCGTTGGGGGACCCTATGGCTACACCTTC	CSVGGPYGYTF
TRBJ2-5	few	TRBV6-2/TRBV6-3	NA	TGTGCCAGCAGTTTGCGGCCTCGCGGGCAGTACTTC	CASSLRPRGQYF
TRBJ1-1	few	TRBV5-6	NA	TGTGCCAGCAGCTCGACTACAGGTGAAGCTTTCTTT	CASSSTTGEAFF
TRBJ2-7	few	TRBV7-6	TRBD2	TGTGCCAGCAGCGCAACTAGCGGGGTTTACGAGCAGTACTTC	CASSATSGVYEQYF
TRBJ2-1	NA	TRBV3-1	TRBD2	TGTGCCAGCGGGACTAATCATAACAATGAGCAGTTCTTC	CASGTNHNNEQFF
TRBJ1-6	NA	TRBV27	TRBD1	TGTGCCAGCAGTTTCGTGGGGGACAGGGGGTCACCCCTCCACTTT	CASSFVGDRGSPLHF
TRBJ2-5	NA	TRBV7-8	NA	TGTGCCAGCAGCTTAGCGCGAGAGCGACGGGAGCCCTTTAATGAGCAGTACTTC	CASSLARERREPFNEQYF
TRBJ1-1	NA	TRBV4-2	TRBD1	TGTGCCAGCAGCCAACCCGGGACAGGGATGAACACTGAAGCTTTCTTT	CASSQPGTGMNTEAFF
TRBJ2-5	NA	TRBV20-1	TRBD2	TGCAGTGCTGGAGGGACTAGCGGGAGTTGGCAAGAGACCCAGTACTTC	CSAGGTSGSWQETQYF
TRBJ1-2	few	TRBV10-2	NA	TGCGCCAGCAGTGAGTCAAGGGAGGGTGGCTACACCTTC	CASSESREGGYTF
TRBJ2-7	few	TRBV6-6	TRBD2	TGTGCCAGCAGCCGACCCGCTAGCGGGAGGGCCCACGAGCAGTACTTC	CASSRPASGRAHEQYF
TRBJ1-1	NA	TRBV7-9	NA	TGTGCCAGCAGCTTAATAGAACCGAACACTGAAGCTTTCTTT	CASSLIEPNTEAFF
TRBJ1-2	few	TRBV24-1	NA	TGTGCCACCAGTGATTTCTCCAGGGACTATGGCTACACCTTC	CATSDFSRDYGYTF
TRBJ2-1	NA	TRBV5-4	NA	TGTGCCAGCAGCTTGGCATACGCAACCTCCTACAATGAGCAGTTCTTC	CASSLAYATSYNEQFF
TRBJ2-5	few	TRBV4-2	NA	TGTGCCAGCAGGGACCAAACTAGGTTCCCAGAGACCCAGTACTTC	CASRDQTRFPETQYF
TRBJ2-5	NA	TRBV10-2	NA	TGCGCCAGCAGGCGGGACTTCCCGGGTGGTGAGCAGTACTTC	CASRRDFPGGEQYF
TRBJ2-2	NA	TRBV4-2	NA	TGTGCCAGCAACCAAGTTCAAGCGGGCACCGGGGAGCTGTTTTTT	CASNQVQAGTGELFF
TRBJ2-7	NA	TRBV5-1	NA	TGCGCCAGCAGCTTGTCCGGGGTTAAGTACGAGCAGTACTTC	CASSLSGVKYEQYF
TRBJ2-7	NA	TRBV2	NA	TGTGCCAGCAGTGAACTTTGCTTAGGGGGAGATCCCTGCTACGAGCAGTACTTC	CASSELCLGGDPCYEQYF
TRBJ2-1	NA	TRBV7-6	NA	TGTGCCAGCAGCCACAGGGCCTACAATGAGCAGTTCTTC	CASSHRAYNEQFF
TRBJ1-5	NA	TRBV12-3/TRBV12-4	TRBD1	TGTGCCAGCAGTTTCGGACAGGGGCGCTATCCCGATCAGCCCCAGCATTTT	CASSFGQGRYPDQPQHF
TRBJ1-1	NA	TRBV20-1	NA	TGCAGTGCTAGAGATCTTGGAGTGGCCCGGAACACTGAAGCTTTCTTT	CSARDLGVARNTEAFF
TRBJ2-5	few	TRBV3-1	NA	TGTGCCAGCAGCCAAGATGACGGGAGAGGAAAGGAGACCCAGTACTTC	CASSQDDGRGKETQYF
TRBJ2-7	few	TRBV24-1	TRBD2	TGTGCCGTCTCCGGTAGCGGGGTTAGCTCCTACAATGAGCAGTACTTC	CAVSGSGVSSYNEQYF
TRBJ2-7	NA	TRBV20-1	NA	TGCAGTGCTACAACTAGTGACGAGCAGTACTTC	CSATTSDEQYF
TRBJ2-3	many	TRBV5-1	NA	TGCGCCAGCAGCTTGGTAGGCACAGATACGCAGTATTTT	CASSLVGTDTQYF
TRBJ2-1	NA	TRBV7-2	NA	TGTGCCAGCAGCCCTCGGGGGGCCAGGAAGAATGAGCAGTTCTTC	CASSPRGARKNEQFF
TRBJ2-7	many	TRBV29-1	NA	TGCAGCGCTTCGGGGCTAGGCTACGAGCAGTACTTC	CSASGLGYEQYF
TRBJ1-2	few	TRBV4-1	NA	TGCGCCAGCAGCCAAGTGCGGGGTACTAACTATGGCTACACCTTC	CASSQVRGTNYGYTF
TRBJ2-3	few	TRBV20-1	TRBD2	TGCAGTGCTAGAGATGTGTTGGCTCCGGGACTAGCGATAGATACGCAGTATTTT	CSARDVLAPGLAIDTQYF
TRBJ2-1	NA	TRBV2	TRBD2	TGTGCCAGCAGGACTAGCGGCAGGAGCTCCTACAATGAGCAGTTCTTC	CASRTSGRSSYNEQFF
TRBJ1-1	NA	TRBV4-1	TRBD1	TGCGCCAGCAGCCAAGATGTCTCCGGAGACAGGGTTGCTTTCTTT	CASSQDVSGDRVAFF
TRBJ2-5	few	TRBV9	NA	TGTGCCAGCACAGCAGGGGAGAATGAGCAGTACTTC	CASTAGENEQYF